Listed here is a single T cell receptor beta chain. What it recognizes is unknown. The healthy adult donors were HIV-negative and reported no recent acute infections or vaccinations. The data were taken from a study of shared clonotypes between healthy human individuals. Replicate sorted-subset PCRs were loaded with around 200 ng DNA, 30,000 to 35,000 T cell genomes. In the authors' workflow: There were no quality scores in the junction-only immunoSEQ sequences, so filtering differed. Profiling relied on immunoSEQ multiplex PCR, and the TCRdb table lists in-frame clones only, not all of them. V, J and clone size reflect that table, while D and trimming were determined from the DNA. The table shows about 600,000 clones, with approximately 97% occurring only once. Study-wide points: Memory subsets generally showed lower estimated richness than naive subsets.

Germline V gene lookup returns CDR1 MDHEN and CDR2 SYDVKM. The CDR3 sequence is 14 residues long. V lost 5 bases to trimming and J lost 6 bases; unmatched junction nucleotides: 9. The TCR originated in a woman aged 25 to 45 in good health. V usage is TRBV28 and J usage is TRBJ2-5, with 7 bases matching TRBD2. Material: naive CD4+ T cells sorted from blood. Described subset: CD45RA+ positively selected. The CDR3 bases are TGTGCCAGCAGTGAGGGACTGGGGGGGAAGACCCAGTACTTC. Amino acids: CASSEGLGGKTQYF. The full variable domain, completed using reference TRBV28 and TRBJ2-5, is DVKVTQSSRYLVKRTGEKVFLECVQDMDHENMFWYRQDPGLGLRLIYFSYDVKMKEKGDIPEGYSVSREKKERFSLILESASTNQTSMYLCASSEGLGGKTQYFGPGTRLLVL.